Following are 21 T cell receptor beta chains from one sample sequenced in a study of tumor-infiltrating lymphocytes in oesophageal squamous cell carcinoma. Each CDR3 protein is one row after TCRdb ran MiXCR on the PCR reads. The sample carries under 15,000 distinct CDR3 sequences, 56% recorded once. The sample was esophageal tumor tissue. These receptors were taken from a female donor with esophageal squamous cell carcinoma.

Regarding this clonotype: The CDR3 does not close with the conserved phenylalanine or tryptophan, likely indicating a read error. The DNA is omitted, as the CDR3 cannot be located on it reliably, and the CDR3 follows TCRdb's listing. The chain links TRBV6-6 to TRBJ2-1. Per the germline V gene, CDR1 is MNHNY and CDR2 is SVGAGI (reference sequence). Termini included, the CDR3 measures 16 amino acids. CDR3 sequence: CASSYSQSSYSYTFGS.

Remarks on this clonotype: Being one base from a much bigger clone, this may be a read error. This chain connects TRBV7-2 to TRBJ2-7, with D perhaps TRBD2 (6 bases). V was cut by 5 bases and J by 2 bases, with 13 bases left in between. Per the germline V gene, CDR1 is SGHTA and CDR2 is FQGNSA. CDR3 size: 14 residues. The CDR3 sequence is CASSVMGGPYEQYF. The CDR3 DNA is TGTGCCAGCAGCGTAATGGGGGGACCCTACGAGCAGTACTTC.

The chain uses TRBV27 and TRBJ1-2, with D perhaps TRBD1 (6 bases). The V gene lost 2 bases and the J gene lost 7 bases, with 17 bases spanning the gap. There are 15 residues in the CDR3. Germline CDR1 and CDR2: MNHEY and SMNVEV (reference sequence). The CDR3 DNA follows: TGTGCCAGCAGTTTAGTCGGTACAGGGAGGGGTGGCTACACCTTC. This translates into CASSLVGTGRGGYTF.

Concerning this clonotype itself: A junction boundary mismatches the germline segment, possibly from a read error. The chain combines TRBV7-7 with TRBJ2-7; possibly TRBD1 or TRBD2 for D (6 bases each). The better agreement between TRBJ2-1 and the DNA end casts doubt on the J call. The CDR3 length is 15 residues. Germline V gene data show CDR1 as SSHAT and CDR2 as FNYEAQ (reference sequence). This CDR3 reads CASSERGDSHNEQFF. The CDR3 nucleotides read TGTGCCAGCAGCGAAAGGGGGGACTCCCACAATGAGCAGTTCTTC.

The rearrangement links TRBV5-6 to TRBJ2-1; no clear D. Trimming cost V 2 bases and J 1 base, with 10 bases left between them. The CDR3 spans 15 residues. Germline CDR1 and CDR2: SGHDT and YYEEEE. The CDR3 reads CASSFGWDSYNEQFF. CDR3 DNA sequence: TGTGCCAGCAGCTTTGGCTGGGATTCCTACAATGAGCAGTTCTTC.

This clonotype has a count of ten or more. The J gene is TRBJ2-1, the V gene TRBV10-3; tentatively, D is TRBD1 or TRBD2 (5 bases each). Looked up from germline, CDR1 is ENHRY and CDR2 is SYGVKD. The CDR3 loop spans 13 amino acids. V dropped 8 bases and J dropped 7 bases, with 15 bases sitting between them. CDR3 nucleotides: TGTGCCATCGGGACCCCGGGTGGAAATGAGCAGTTCTTC. This encodes CAIGTPGGNEQFF.

V and J are TRBV27 and TRBJ2-5; the match to TRBD1 covers 8 bases. The J call is in doubt because the DNA end fits TRBJ1-2 better. This CDR3 comprises 15 residues. CDR1 and CDR2 (germline): MNHEY, SMNVEV (reference sequence). CDR3 sequence: CASRHPGGRGYGYTF. The CDR3 nucleotides read TGTGCCAGCAGGCACCCAGGGGGCCGGGGCTATGGCTACACCTTC.

The chain employs TRBV7-3 and TRBJ2-3, with D unclear. The CDR3 spans 16 residues. In germline, CDR1 is SGHTA, CDR2 FQGTGA. Trimming took off 5 bases at V and 1 base at J, with 16 bases between the two ends. For the CDR3, the DNA is TGTGCCAGCAGCCCCGGGCGTATGAGCGGCACAGATACGCAGTATTTT. This codes for CASSPGRMSGTDTQYF.

This clonotype was counted many times. The chain links TRBV7-2 to TRBJ2-7, with D hard to call. The CDR3 contains 11 residues. Germline V CDR1 and CDR2: SGHTA, FQGNSA. Trimming removed 5 bases from V and 4 bases from J, with 6 bases in between. For the CDR3, the DNA is TGTGCCAGCAGCCTCACATACGAGCAGTACTTC. Protein: CASSLTYEQYF.

The chain couples TRBV28 to TRBJ1-2; weak D call: TRBD1 (6 bases). From germline, CDR1 is MDHEN and CDR2 SYDVKM. The length of the CDR3 is 14 residues. Trimming removed 8 bases from V and 2 bases from J, with 15 bases in between. The CDR3 region has the DNA TGTGCCAGCGGAAGGGGGGGGTCCAACTATGGCTACACCTTC. It translates to CASGRGGSNYGYTF.

The V call is TRBV11-2, the J call TRBJ2-6; TRBD1 matches 9 bases. The J call is uncertain, as TRBJ2-7 better fits the DNA end. In germline, CDR1 is SGHAT, CDR2 FQNNGV. This CDR3 has 14 residues. The chain's CDR3 is CASSQGTGSWEQYF. The CDR3 DNA sequence: TGTGCCAGCAGCCAAGGGACAGGGTCATGGGAGCAGTACTTC.

By share of the sample, this clonotype is medium-sized. The CDR3 region has the DNA TGTGCCAGCAGCCCGAGGACGGTGGGAGCCTACGAGCAGTACTTC. Its translation: CASSPRTVGAYEQYF. V usage is TRBV7-8 and J usage is TRBJ2-7; TRBD2 is a possible D gene (5 bases). The CDR3 consists of 15 residues. The V end was cut by 5 bases, the J end by 2 bases, with 16 bases between. Germline CDR1 reads SGHVS; CDR2 reads FQNEAQ.

The table lists this clonotype with many counts. V and J are TRBV6-1 and TRBJ2-6; D is perhaps TRBD1 or TRBD2 (5 bases each). Trimming shortened V by 10 bases and J by 12 bases, and 13 bases separated the two germline ends. CDR3 length equals 11 residues. The germline CDR1 and CDR2 sequences are MNHNS and SASEGT. The CDR3 DNA reads TGTGCCACCCGGGGTGGGGGCGTCCTGACTTTC. Its protein is CATRGGGVLTF.

This chain uses TRBV7-8 with TRBJ2-5; a weak D match, TRBD1 (6 bases). The better agreement between TRBJ2-7 and the DNA end casts doubt on the J call. Looked up from germline, CDR1 is SGHVS and CDR2 is FQNEAQ. CDR3 length equals 15 residues. CDR3 DNA: TGTGCCAGCAGCCCAACCACAGGGTTGGGCTACGAGCAGTACTTC. It is translated as CASSPTTGLGYEQYF.

In its sample, this clonotype ranks as medium-sized. The chain employs TRBV10-3 and TRBJ2-7; TRBD1 matches 10 bases. Trimming took 7 bases from V and 3 from J; bases not matched to a gene: 3. The CDR3 runs to 13 residues. Germline CDR1 ENHRY, CDR2 SYGVKD. CDR3 amino acids: CAINRDRGYEQYF. The DNA of the CDR3 is TGTGCCATCAACCGGGACAGGGGCTACGAGCAGTACTTC.

This chain joins TRBV7-4 and TRBJ2-4, with TRBD2 matching 11 bases. The J call may be faulty, since TRBJ2-7 better matches the DNA end. The germline gives CDR1 SGHVT, CDR2 SQSDAQ. This CDR3 spans 15 amino acids. DNA for the CDR3: TGTGCCAGCAGCGAAGTTAGCGGGAGGGCCGTCGAGCAGTACTTC. This sequence encodes CASSEVSGRAVEQYF.

This chain joins TRBV6-1 and TRBJ1-1; 10 bases map to TRBD1. Trimming cost V 6 bases and J 4 bases; bases outside gene matches: 2. The V gene's germline CDR1 is MNHNS and CDR2 SASEGT. The CDR3 sequence is 13 residues long. For the CDR3, the DNA is TGTGCCAGCAGCTGGGACAGGGGCACTGAAGCTTTCTTT. This encodes CASSWDRGTEAFF.

V usage is TRBV7-6 and J usage is TRBJ2-3; possible D gene TRBD2, 6 bases. Trimming took off 5 bases at V and 4 bases at J, with 10 bases between the two ends. Germline values: CDR1 SGHVS, CDR2 FNYEAQ. The CDR3 totals 13 residues. Here the CDR3 DNA reads TGTGCCAGCAGCAGAATAGCGGCAGATACGCAGTATTTT. Its protein is CASSRIAADTQYF.

The chain recombines TRBV12-3 or TRBV12-4 with TRBJ2-5, with D unclear. The assigned J gene may be wrong: the sequence end matches TRBJ2-1 better. This CDR3 region has 16 residues. The CDR3 coding sequence is TGTGCCAGCAGTTTAGTAATAGCCAGCTCCTACAATGAGCAGTTCTTC. Translated, it gives CASSLVIASSYNEQFF.

The genes are TRBV10-2 and TRBJ2-3, with 8 bases identical to TRBD2. V was clipped by 3 bases and J by 1 base; unmatched bases: 3. This CDR3 comprises 15 residues. Germline V gives CDR1 WSHSY, CDR2 SAAADI. The CDR3 sequence: CASSDKRERTDTQYF. CDR3 sequence (DNA): TGCGCCAGCAGTGATAAGCGGGAGCGCACAGATACGCAGTATTTT.

The chain uses TRBV7-9 and TRBJ2-5, with TRBD2 identical over 7 bases. With 1 base clipped from V and 2 bases from J, the junction kept 4 bases outside the gene matches. CDR1 and CDR2 from the germline V gene are SEHNR and FQNEAQ (reference sequence). The CDR3 extends over 15 amino acids. The CDR3 nucleotides are TGTGCCAGCAGCTTAGTTAGCGGGCCTCAAGAGACCCAGTACTTC. Protein product: CASSLVSGPQETQYF. Combining the CDR3 with reference TRBV7-9 and TRBJ2-5 gives the whole variable domain DTGVSQNPRHKITKRGQNVTFRCDPISEHNRLYWYRQTLGQGPEFLTYFQNEAQLEKSRLLSDRFSAERPKGSFSTLEIQRTEQGDSAMYLCASSLVSGPQETQYFGPGTRLLVL.